This entry concerns a single T cell receptor beta chain. What it recognizes is unknown. The data are from a study of radiation and T cells in renal cell carcinoma. Findings of the study overall: Compared with controls, irradiated tumors had more, larger dominant CDR3 motifs. Irradiated tumors had higher TCR clonality than control tumors.

Treatment reported: treatment-naive control, cytoreductive nephrectomy. Sequenced control tumors were from about a dozen males and several females, median age roughly 50. TCRdb's copy holds only in-frame clones and misses some; the assay was immunoSEQ multiplex PCR. The repertoire holds more than 11,000 clones, with roughly 60% as singletons. The CDR3 runs to 15 residues. V was pared by 0 bases and J by 4 bases, with 4 bases of the junction left unmatched. Germline lookup yields CDR1 MNHNS and CDR2 SASEGT. Sample: tumor tissue, taken from a patient whose treatment was nephrectomy without radiotherapy. This sequence joins TRBV6-1 and TRBJ1-2; 8 bases map to TRBD1. The sequence came from a man over 45 with renal cell carcinoma. CDR3 loop: CASSEAPGTGYGYTF. As DNA, the CDR3 is TGTGCCAGCAGTGAAGCACCCGGGACAGGCTATGGCTACACCTTC.